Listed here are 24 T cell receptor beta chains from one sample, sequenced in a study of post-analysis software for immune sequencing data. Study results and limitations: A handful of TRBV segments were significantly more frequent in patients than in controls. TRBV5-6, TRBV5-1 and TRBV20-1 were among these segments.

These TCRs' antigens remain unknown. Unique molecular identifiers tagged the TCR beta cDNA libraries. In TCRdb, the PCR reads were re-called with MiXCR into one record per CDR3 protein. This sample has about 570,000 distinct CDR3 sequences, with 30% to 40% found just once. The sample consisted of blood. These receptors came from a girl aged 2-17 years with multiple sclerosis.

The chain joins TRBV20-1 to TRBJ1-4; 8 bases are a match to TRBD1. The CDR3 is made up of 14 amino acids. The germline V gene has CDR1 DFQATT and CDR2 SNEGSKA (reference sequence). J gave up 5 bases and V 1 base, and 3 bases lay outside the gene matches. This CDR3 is CSARGQGANEKLFF. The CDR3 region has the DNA TGCAGTGCTAGAGGTCAGGGGGCGAATGAAAAACTGTTTTTT.

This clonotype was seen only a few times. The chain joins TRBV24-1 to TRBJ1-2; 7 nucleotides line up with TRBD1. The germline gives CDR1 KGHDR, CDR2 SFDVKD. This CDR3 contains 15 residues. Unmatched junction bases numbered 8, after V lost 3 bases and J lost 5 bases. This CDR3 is CATSDIEGAQYGYTF. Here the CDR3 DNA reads TGTGCCACCAGTGATATCGAGGGGGCACAATATGGCTACACCTTC.

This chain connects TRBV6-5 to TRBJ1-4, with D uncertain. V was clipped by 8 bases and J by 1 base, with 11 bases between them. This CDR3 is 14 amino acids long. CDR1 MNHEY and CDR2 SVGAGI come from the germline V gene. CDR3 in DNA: TGTGCCAGCGCCCCAAGTCTAACTAATGAAAAACTGTTTTTT. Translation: CASAPSLTNEKLFF.

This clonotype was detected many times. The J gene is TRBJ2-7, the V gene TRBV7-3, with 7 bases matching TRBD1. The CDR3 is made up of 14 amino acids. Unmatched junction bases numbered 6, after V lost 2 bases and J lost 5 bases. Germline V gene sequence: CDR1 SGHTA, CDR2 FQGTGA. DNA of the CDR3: TGTGCCAGCAGCTTAGACAGGGAAAGGCACGAGCAGTACTTC. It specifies CASSLDRERHEQYF.

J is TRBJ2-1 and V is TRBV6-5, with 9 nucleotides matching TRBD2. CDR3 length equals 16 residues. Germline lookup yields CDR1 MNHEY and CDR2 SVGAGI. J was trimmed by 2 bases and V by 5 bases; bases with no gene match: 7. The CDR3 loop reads CASSHYSGGAYNEQFF. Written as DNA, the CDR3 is TGTGCCAGCAGTCATTATAGCGGGGGAGCCTACAATGAGCAGTTCTTC.

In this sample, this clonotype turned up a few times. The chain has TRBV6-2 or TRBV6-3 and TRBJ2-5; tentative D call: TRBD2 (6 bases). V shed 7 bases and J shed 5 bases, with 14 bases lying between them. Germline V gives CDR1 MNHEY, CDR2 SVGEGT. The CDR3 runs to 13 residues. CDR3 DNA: TGTGCCAGCACCCTAGCGTTGTGGGAGACCCAGTACTTC. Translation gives CASTLALWETQYF.

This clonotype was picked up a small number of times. CDR3 nucleotides: TGTGCCAGCAGTTTCGGGCGGGCTAATGAGCAGTTCTTC. This gives the protein CASSFGRANEQFF. The V call is TRBV27, the J call TRBJ2-1; maybe TRBD2 (5 bases). This CDR3 is 13 amino acids long. CDR1 and CDR2 (germline): MNHEY, SMNVEV (reference sequence). Trimming stripped 3 bases from V and 7 bases from J, with 10 bases between.

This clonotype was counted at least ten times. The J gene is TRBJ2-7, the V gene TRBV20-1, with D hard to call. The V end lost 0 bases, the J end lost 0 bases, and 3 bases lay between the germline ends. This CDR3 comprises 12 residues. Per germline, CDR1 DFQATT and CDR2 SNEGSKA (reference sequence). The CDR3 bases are TGCAGTGCTAGAGATTCCTCCTACGAGCAGTACTTC. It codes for CSARDSSYEQYF.

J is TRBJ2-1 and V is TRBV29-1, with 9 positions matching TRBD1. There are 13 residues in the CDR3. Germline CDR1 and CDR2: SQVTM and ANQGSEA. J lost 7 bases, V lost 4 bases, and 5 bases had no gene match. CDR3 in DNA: TGCAGCGTTGCGGGACAGGGAAAAAATGAGCAGTTCTTC. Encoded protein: CSVAGQGKNEQFF.

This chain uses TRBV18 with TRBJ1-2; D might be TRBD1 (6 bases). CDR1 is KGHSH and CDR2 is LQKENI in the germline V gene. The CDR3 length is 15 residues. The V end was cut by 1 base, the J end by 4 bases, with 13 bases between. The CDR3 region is CASSPRTENPYGYTF. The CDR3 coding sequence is TGTGCCAGCTCACCACGGACAGAAAATCCCTATGGCTACACCTTC.

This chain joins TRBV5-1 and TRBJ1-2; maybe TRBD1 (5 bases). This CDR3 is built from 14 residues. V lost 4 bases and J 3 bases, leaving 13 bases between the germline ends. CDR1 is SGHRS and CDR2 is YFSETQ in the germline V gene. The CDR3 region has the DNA TGCGCCAGCAGCCCCGGGGACGGCCACTATGGCTACACCTTC. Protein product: CASSPGDGHYGYTF.

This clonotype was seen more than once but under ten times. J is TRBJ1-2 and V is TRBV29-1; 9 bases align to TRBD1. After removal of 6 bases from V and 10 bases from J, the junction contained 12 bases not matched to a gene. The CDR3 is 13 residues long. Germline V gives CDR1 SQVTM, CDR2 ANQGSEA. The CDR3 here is CSVTGGEVLVYTF. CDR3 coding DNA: TGCAGCGTCACAGGGGGCGAAGTTCTGGTCTACACCTTC. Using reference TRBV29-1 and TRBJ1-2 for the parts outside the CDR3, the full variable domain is SAVISQKPSRDICQRGTSLTIQCQVDSQVTMMFWYRQQPGQSLTLIATANQGSEATYESGFVIDKFPISRPNLTFSTLTVSNMSPEDSSIYLCSVTGGEVLVYTFGSGTRLTVV.

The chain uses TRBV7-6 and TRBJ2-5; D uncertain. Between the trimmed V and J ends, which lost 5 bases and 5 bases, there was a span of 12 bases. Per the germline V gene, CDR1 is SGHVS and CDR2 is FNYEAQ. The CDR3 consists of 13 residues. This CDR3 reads CASSRTLGETQYF. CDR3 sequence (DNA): TGTGCCAGCAGCCGAACGCTGGGGGAGACCCAGTACTTC. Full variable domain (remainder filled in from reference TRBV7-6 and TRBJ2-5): GAGVSQSPRYKVTKRGQDVALRCDPISGHVSLYWYRQALGQGPEFLTYFNYEAQQDKSGLPNDRFSAERPEGSISTLTIQRTEQRDSAMYRCASSRTLGETQYFGPGTRLLVL.

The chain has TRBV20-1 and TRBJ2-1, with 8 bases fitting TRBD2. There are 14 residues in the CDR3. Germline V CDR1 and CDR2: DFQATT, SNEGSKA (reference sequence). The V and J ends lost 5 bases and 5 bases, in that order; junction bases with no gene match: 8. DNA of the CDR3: TGCAGTGCTGTTCTAGCGGGCCTCCACAATGAGCAGTTCTTC. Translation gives CSAVLAGLHNEQFF.

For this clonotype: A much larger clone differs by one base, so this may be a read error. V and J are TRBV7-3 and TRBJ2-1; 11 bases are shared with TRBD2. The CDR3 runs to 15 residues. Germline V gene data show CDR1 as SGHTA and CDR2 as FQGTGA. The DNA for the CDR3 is TGTGCCAGCAGCCGTACTAGCGGGGGTTACAATAAGCAGTTCTTC. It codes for CASSRTSGGYNKQFF.

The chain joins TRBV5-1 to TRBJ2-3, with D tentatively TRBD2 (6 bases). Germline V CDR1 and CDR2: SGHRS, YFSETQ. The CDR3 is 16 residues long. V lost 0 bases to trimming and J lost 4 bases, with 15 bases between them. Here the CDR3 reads CASSLVERVPADTQYF. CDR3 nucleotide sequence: TGCGCCAGCAGCTTGGTCGAGCGGGTACCGGCAGATACGCAGTATTTT.

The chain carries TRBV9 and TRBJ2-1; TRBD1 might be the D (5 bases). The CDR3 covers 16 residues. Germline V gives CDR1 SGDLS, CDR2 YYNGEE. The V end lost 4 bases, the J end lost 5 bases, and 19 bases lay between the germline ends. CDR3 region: CASSTTKTEVDNEQFF. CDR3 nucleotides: TGTGCCAGCAGCACAACCAAGACAGAAGTAGACAATGAGCAGTTCTTC. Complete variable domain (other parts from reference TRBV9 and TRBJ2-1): DSGVTQTPKHLITATGQRVTLRCSPRSGDLSVYWYQQSLDQGLQFLIQYYNGEERAKGNILERFSAQQFPDLHSELNLSSLELGDSALYFCASSTTKTEVDNEQFFGPGTRLTVL.

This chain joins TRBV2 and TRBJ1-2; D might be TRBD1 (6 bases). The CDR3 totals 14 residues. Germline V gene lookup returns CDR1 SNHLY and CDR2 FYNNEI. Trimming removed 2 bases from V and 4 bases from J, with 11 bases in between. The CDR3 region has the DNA TGTGCCAGCAGTGAAAGCGCACAGGGCTATGGCTACACCTTC. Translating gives CASSESAQGYGYTF.

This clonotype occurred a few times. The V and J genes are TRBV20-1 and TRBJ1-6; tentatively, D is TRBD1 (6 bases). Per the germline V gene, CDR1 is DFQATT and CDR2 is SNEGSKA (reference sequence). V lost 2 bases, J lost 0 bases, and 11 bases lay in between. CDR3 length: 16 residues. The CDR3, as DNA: TGCAGTGCTAGAACCGACAGGAGCTCCTATAATTCACCCCTCCACTTT. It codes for CSARTDRSSYNSPLHF.

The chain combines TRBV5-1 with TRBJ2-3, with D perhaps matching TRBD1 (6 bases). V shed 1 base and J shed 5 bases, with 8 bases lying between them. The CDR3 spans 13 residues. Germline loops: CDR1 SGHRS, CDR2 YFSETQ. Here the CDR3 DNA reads TGCGCCAGCAGCTTGACAGGGCAAGATACGCAGTATTTT. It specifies CASSLTGQDTQYF.

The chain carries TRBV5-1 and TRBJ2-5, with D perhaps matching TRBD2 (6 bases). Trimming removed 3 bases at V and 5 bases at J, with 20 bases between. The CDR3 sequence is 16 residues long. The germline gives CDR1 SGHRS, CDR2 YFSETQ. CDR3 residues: CASSWGDPYKGETQYF. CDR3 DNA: TGCGCCAGCAGCTGGGGGGACCCCTACAAAGGGGAGACCCAGTACTTC. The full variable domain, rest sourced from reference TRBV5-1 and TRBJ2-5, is KAGVTQTPRYLIKTRGQQVTLSCSPISGHRSVSWYQQTPGQGLQFLFEYFSETQRNKGNFPGRFSGRQFSNSRSEMNVSTLELGDSALYLCASSWGDPYKGETQYFGPGTRLLVL.

CDR3 in DNA: TGCGCCAGCAGCCTCCCCGGACAGGGTCCATACAATGAGCAGTTCTTC. Residues: CASSLPGQGPYNEQFF. The J gene is TRBJ2-1, the V gene TRBV4-1, with 8 bases that match TRBD1. Trimming took 4 bases from V and 4 from J; bases not matched to a gene: 9. CDR1 and CDR2 from the germline V gene are MGHRA and YSYEKL. CDR3 length equals 16 residues.

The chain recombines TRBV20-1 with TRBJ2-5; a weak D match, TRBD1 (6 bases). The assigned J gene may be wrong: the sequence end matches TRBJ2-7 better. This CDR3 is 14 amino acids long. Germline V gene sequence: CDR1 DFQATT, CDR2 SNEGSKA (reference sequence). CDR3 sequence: CSARETGVHLEQYF. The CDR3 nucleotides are TGCAGTGCCCGAGAGACAGGCGTTCATCTCGAGCAGTACTTC.

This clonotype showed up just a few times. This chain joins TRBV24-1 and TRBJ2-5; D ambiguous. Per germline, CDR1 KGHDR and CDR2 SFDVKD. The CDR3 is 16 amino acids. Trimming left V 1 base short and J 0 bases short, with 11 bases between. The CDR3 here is CATSDFSSEYQETQYF. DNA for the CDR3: TGTGCCACCAGTGATTTTAGTTCGGAGTACCAAGAGACCCAGTACTTC.